Sequencing of this TCR beta chain was carried out in a study of T cells after yellow fever vaccination. This CDR3 region has 15 residues. J gave up 8 bases and V 2 bases, and 8 bases lay outside the gene matches. Germline values: CDR1 SGHNT, CDR2 YYREEE (reference sequence). Study results and limitations: Only a small proportion of the clonotypes turned up in both the CD4 and the CD8 compartments, likely arising from convergent recombination. At about 97% for CD4 and just over 85% for CD8, most primary-vaccination clones showed up again after the booster. Weaker overall, the secondary response nonetheless peaked faster (day 5 versus 15).

This clonotype was observed at least ten times. No antigen is known for it. Universal primer sites and UMIs were introduced during 5'RACE template-switching synthesis of TCR cDNA. A single record per CDR3 protein comes from TCRdb applying MiXCR to the 5' RACE reads. The profile covers about 250,000 distinct CDR3 sequences, with approximately 3.6% appearing a single time and under 20% taken by the ten largest. The chain carries TRBV5-4 and TRBJ2-1, with 9 bases identical to TRBD2. Sequenced here: PBMCs, sampled 15 days after the yellow fever booster vaccination. The sequence came from a man aged 18 to 29 who received the YFV17D yellow fever vaccine. The CDR3 sequence: CASSFELAGLYEQFF. The CDR3 DNA sequence: TGTGCCAGCAGCTTTGAGCTAGCGGGGTTGTATGAGCAGTTCTTC.